A selection of T cell receptor beta chains follows, all from one sample in a study of PD-1 blockade in classical Hodgkin lymphoma. Data came from immunoSEQ multiplex PCR; TCRdb stores just in-frame clones and leaves some out. This table holds about 9,900 clones, approximately 90% found once. The sequenced sample was peripheral blood mononuclear cells (PBMCs), obtained at baseline. The receptors derive from a human donor with classical Hodgkin lymphoma. The CDR3 runs from the conserved cysteine through the conserved F or W. Each record gives: clone size, V gene, D gene, J gene, CDR3 protein, CDR3 DNA. The D gene is left open where the match is weak. Clone sizes are given selectively: once, few, many, or a class where the clone is expanded.

abundance: .; v_gene: TRBV2; d_gene: TRBD1; j_gene: TRBJ1-1; CDR3aa: CASKRQGAVTEAFF; CDR3nt: TGTGCCAGCAAGAGACAGGGGGCTGTCACTGAAGCTTTCTTT
abundance: .; v_gene: TRBV14; d_gene: TRBD1; j_gene: TRBJ2-7; CDR3aa: CASSPLPGQGVLYEQYF; CDR3nt: TGTGCCAGCAGTCCCTTACCGGGACAGGGCGTACTCTACGAGCAGTACTTC
abundance: .; v_gene: TRBV10-3; d_gene: .; j_gene: TRBJ2-2; CDR3aa: CAISESIATLNTGELFF; CDR3nt: TGTGCCATCAGTGAGTCGATAGCCACCTTGAACACCGGGGAGCTGTTTTTT
abundance: .; v_gene: TRBV6-1; d_gene: .; j_gene: TRBJ2-7; CDR3aa: CASVGGGGSYEQYF; CDR3nt: TGTGCCAGCGTCGGGGGAGGGGGCTCCTACGAGCAGTACTTC
abundance: .; v_gene: TRBV4-1; d_gene: TRBD2; j_gene: TRBJ2-1; CDR3aa: CASSQVRRTSGNNEQFF; CDR3nt: TGCGCCAGCAGCCAGGTCCGGAGGACTAGCGGTAACAATGAGCAGTTCTTC
abundance: .; v_gene: TRBV19; d_gene: .; j_gene: TRBJ2-5; CDR3aa: CASSQQLSQETQYF; CDR3nt: TGTGCCAGTAGTCAACAGCTAAGTCAAGAGACCCAGTACTTC
abundance: .; v_gene: TRBV5-6; d_gene: .; j_gene: TRBJ2-6; CDR3aa: CASSPRGPGGRAGANVLTF; CDR3nt: TGTGCCAGCAGCCCCAGAGGCCCAGGGGGGAGAGCTGGGGCCAACGTCCTGACTTTC
abundance: .; v_gene: TRBV27; d_gene: .; j_gene: TRBJ2-1; CDR3aa: CASVPLGLASYNEQFF; CDR3nt: TGTGCCAGCGTCCCCCTGGGGCTAGCGTCCTACAATGAGCAGTTCTTC
abundance: .; v_gene: TRBV7-9; d_gene: .; j_gene: TRBJ1-2; CDR3aa: CASSSRDSYTF; CDR3nt: TGTGCCAGCAGCTCGCGGGACAGCTACACCTTC
abundance: .; v_gene: TRBV7-9; d_gene: TRBD2; j_gene: TRBJ2-7; CDR3aa: CASSSIAGDEQYF; CDR3nt: TGTGCCAGCAGCTCCATAGCGGGAGACGAGCAGTACTTC
abundance: .; v_gene: TRBV7-9; d_gene: TRBD1; j_gene: TRBJ1-5; CDR3aa: CASSFGGQGASNQPQHF; CDR3nt: TGTGCCAGCAGCTTTGGGGGGCAGGGGGCTAGCAATCAGCCCCAGCATTTT
abundance: .; v_gene: TRBV5-4; d_gene: .; j_gene: TRBJ1-1; CDR3aa: CASSLGWFFNTEAFF; CDR3nt: TGTGCCAGCAGCCTTGGCTGGTTTTTCAACACTGAAGCTTTCTTT
abundance: .; v_gene: TRBV9; d_gene: .; j_gene: TRBJ2-4; CDR3aa: CASSVSTREFDIQYF; CDR3nt: TGTGCCAGCAGCGTGTCGACTAGAGAGTTTGACATTCAGTACTTC
abundance: .; v_gene: TRBV7-6; d_gene: TRBD1; j_gene: TRBJ2-2; CDR3aa: CASSIGQGPNTGELFF; CDR3nt: TGTGCCAGCAGCATTGGACAGGGTCCGAACACCGGGGAGCTGTTTTTT
abundance: .; v_gene: TRBV5-1; d_gene: TRBD2; j_gene: TRBJ2-3; CDR3aa: CASRRGLADSTDTQYF; CDR3nt: TGCGCCAGCAGACGGGGACTAGCGGACAGCACAGATACGCAGTATTTT
abundance: .; v_gene: TRBV27; d_gene: .; j_gene: TRBJ1-2; CDR3aa: CASSYTPDRPAIGYTF; CDR3nt: TGTGCCAGCAGTTACACGCCCGACAGGCCCGCTATTGGCTACACCTTC
abundance: few; v_gene: TRBV27; d_gene: .; j_gene: TRBJ1-1; CDR3aa: CASSLWVRGNTEAFF; CDR3nt: TGTGCCAGCAGTTTATGGGTCAGGGGGAACACTGAAGCTTTCTTT
abundance: .; v_gene: TRBV7-9; d_gene: .; j_gene: TRBJ2-7; CDR3aa: CASSPGDGRYEQYF; CDR3nt: TGTGCCAGCAGCCCCGGGGACGGACGGTACGAGCAGTACTTC
abundance: .; v_gene: TRBV5-4; d_gene: TRBD2; j_gene: TRBJ2-1; CDR3aa: CASSRGGSGSSYNEQFF; CDR3nt: TGTGCCAGCAGCCGAGGTGGGAGCGGGAGTTCCTACAATGAGCAGTTCTTC
abundance: .; v_gene: TRBV27; d_gene: .; j_gene: TRBJ2-1; CDR3aa: CASASGAAPYNEQFF; CDR3nt: TGTGCCAGCGCCAGTGGAGCGGCACCCTACAATGAGCAGTTCTTC
abundance: .; v_gene: TRBV11-2; d_gene: TRBD1; j_gene: TRBJ1-1; CDR3aa: CASSPGQGSQAFF; CDR3nt: TGTGCCAGCAGCCCAGGACAGGGAAGTCAAGCTTTCTTT
abundance: .; v_gene: TRBV7-3; d_gene: TRBD2; j_gene: TRBJ2-1; CDR3aa: CASSFSGRTYNEQFF; CDR3nt: TGTGCCAGCAGCTTTAGCGGGAGGACCTACAATGAGCAGTTCTTC
abundance: .; v_gene: TRBV21-1; d_gene: .; j_gene: TRBJ2-5; CDR3aa: CASSKGQGLGETQYF; CDR3nt: TGTGCCAGCAGCAAAGGACAGGGGCTAGGGGAGACCCAGTACTTC
abundance: .; v_gene: TRBV15; d_gene: .; j_gene: TRBJ2-7; CDR3aa: CATSRATSYEQYF; CDR3nt: TGTGCCACCAGCCGAGCTACCTCCTACGAGCAGTACTTC
abundance: .; v_gene: TRBV28; d_gene: .; j_gene: TRBJ1-5; CDR3aa: CASSWELQVSDQPQHF; CDR3nt: TGTGCCAGCAGTTGGGAATTACAGGTTTCTGATCAGCCCCAGCATTTT
abundance: .; v_gene: TRBV7-2; d_gene: .; j_gene: TRBJ2-3; CDR3aa: CASGLGAGSTDTQYF; CDR3nt: TGTGCCAGCGGACTGGGGGCGGGATCGACAGATACGCAGTATTTT
abundance: .; v_gene: TRBV9; d_gene: TRBD1; j_gene: TRBJ1-1; CDR3aa: CASSDGGQPNTEAFF; CDR3nt: TGTGCCAGCAGCGATGGGGGACAGCCGAACACTGAAGCTTTCTTT
abundance: once; v_gene: TRBV28; d_gene: TRBD1; j_gene: TRBJ1-5; CDR3aa: CASTDDRGSNQPQHF; CDR3nt: TGTGCCAGCACTGACGACAGGGGGAGCAATCAGCCCCAGCATTTT
abundance: .; v_gene: TRBV19; d_gene: .; j_gene: TRBJ2-7; CDR3aa: CASTPGLTFYEQYF; CDR3nt: TGTGCCAGTACACCGGGACTCACCTTTTACGAGCAGTACTTC
abundance: once; v_gene: TRBV2; d_gene: .; j_gene: TRBJ1-4; CDR3aa: CASGRLGEKLFF; CDR3nt: TGTGCCAGTGGTAGGCTGGGAGAAAAACTGTTTTTT
abundance: .; v_gene: TRBV23-1; d_gene: TRBD1; j_gene: TRBJ2-1; CDR3aa: CASSQPSDRSPCEQFF; CDR3nt: TGCGCCAGCAGTCAACCCTCGGACAGGTCCCCGTGTGAGCAGTTCTTC
abundance: .; v_gene: TRBV9; d_gene: .; j_gene: TRBJ2-2; CDR3aa: CASDGLVPGELFF; CDR3nt: TGTGCCAGCGATGGGCTAGTCCCCGGGGAGCTGTTTTTT
abundance: .; v_gene: TRBV4-2; d_gene: .; j_gene: TRBJ2-7; CDR3aa: CASSQGRDYEQYF; CDR3nt: TGTGCCAGCAGCCAAGGGCGGGACTACGAGCAGTACTTC
abundance: .; v_gene: TRBV6-5; d_gene: TRBD2; j_gene: TRBJ2-1; CDR3aa: CASTPGRASVLFF; CDR3nt: TGTGCCAGCACCCCCGGGAGGGCATCTGTCCTGTTCTTC
abundance: .; v_gene: TRBV5-1; d_gene: TRBD1; j_gene: TRBJ1-4; CDR3aa: CASSRGGQGQEKLFF; CDR3nt: TGCGCCAGCAGCAGAGGGGGACAGGGTCAGGAAAAACTGTTTTTT
abundance: .; v_gene: TRBV10-3; d_gene: TRBD2; j_gene: TRBJ2-1; CDR3aa: CAITPGLAGVGNEQFF; CDR3nt: TGTGCCATCACCCCGGGACTAGCGGGAGTTGGGAATGAGCAGTTCTTC
abundance: .; v_gene: TRBV19; d_gene: TRBD2; j_gene: TRBJ2-3; CDR3aa: CASTLAGSSTDTQYF; CDR3nt: TGTGCCAGTACCCTAGCGGGCTCTAGCACAGATACGCAGTATTTT
abundance: .; v_gene: TRBV6-5; d_gene: TRBD1; j_gene: TRBJ1-2; CDR3aa: CASSYTRQGYGYTF; CDR3nt: TGTGCCAGCAGTTACACTCGACAGGGGTATGGCTACACCTTC
abundance: .; v_gene: TRBV18; d_gene: TRBD1; j_gene: TRBJ2-5; CDR3aa: CASSPDRSETQYF; CDR3nt: TGTGCCAGCTCACCGGACAGGTCAGAGACCCAGTACTTC
abundance: .; v_gene: TRBV4-1; d_gene: .; j_gene: TRBJ2-5; CDR3aa: CASSQAPGGRWKTQYF; CDR3nt: TGCGCCAGCAGCCAAGCCCCCGGGGGCCGTTGGAAGACCCAGTACTTC
abundance: .; v_gene: TRBV5-4; d_gene: .; j_gene: TRBJ2-2; CDR3aa: CASSFSSSNTGELFF; CDR3nt: TGTGCCAGCAGCTTTTCCAGCTCGAACACCGGGGAGCTGTTTTTT
abundance: .; v_gene: TRBV5-1; d_gene: TRBD1; j_gene: TRBJ1-4; CDR3aa: CASSFCRWTGTNEKLFF; CDR3nt: TGCGCCAGCAGCTTCTGTCGTTGGACAGGTACTAATGAAAAACTGTTTTTT
abundance: .; v_gene: TRBV6-1; d_gene: .; j_gene: TRBJ2-1; CDR3aa: CASSARGWNEQFF; CDR3nt: TGTGCCAGCAGTGCCCGTGGCTGGAATGAGCAGTTCTTC
abundance: .; v_gene: TRBV29-1; d_gene: TRBD2; j_gene: TRBJ2-1; CDR3aa: CSVPGLMTSGHHNEQFF; CDR3nt: TGCAGCGTGCCGGGTTTGATGACTAGCGGACACCACAATGAGCAGTTCTTC
abundance: .; v_gene: TRBV19; d_gene: TRBD1; j_gene: TRBJ1-5; CDR3aa: CASSQSPGQGVQPQHF; CDR3nt: TGTGCCAGTAGTCAATCCCCGGGACAGGGAGTTCAGCCCCAGCATTTT
abundance: .; v_gene: TRBV21-1; d_gene: .; j_gene: TRBJ2-5; CDR3aa: CASSKEGDRRETQYF; CDR3nt: TGTGCCAGCAGCAAAGAAGGGGACAGACGGGAGACCCAGTACTTC
abundance: .; v_gene: TRBV19; d_gene: .; j_gene: TRBJ1-5; CDR3aa: CASSIALSFVDNQPQHF; CDR3nt: TGTGCCAGTAGTATAGCCCTGTCGTTCGTCGACAATCAGCCCCAGCATTTT
abundance: .; v_gene: TRBV19; d_gene: .; j_gene: TRBJ1-1; CDR3aa: CASSMANRYTEAFF; CDR3nt: TGTGCCAGTAGTATGGCGAACAGATACACTGAAGCTTTCTTT
abundance: .; v_gene: TRBV7-9; d_gene: .; j_gene: TRBJ1-5; CDR3aa: CASSLSHRPSNQPQHF; CDR3nt: TGTGCCAGCAGCTTATCTCACAGACCCAGCAATCAGCCCCAGCATTTT
abundance: .; v_gene: TRBV6-4; d_gene: TRBD2; j_gene: TRBJ2-3; CDR3aa: CASSDDSGRGTDTQYF; CDR3nt: TGTGCCAGCAGTGATGATAGCGGGAGAGGCACAGATACGCAGTATTTT